Sequencing of this T cell receptor beta chain was carried out in a study of T cell repertoires in cytomegalovirus infection. Study observations and caveats: Dominating the ex vivo response were HLA-C-restricted CMV-specific TCR beta clonotypes.

Details on this clonotype: The target antigen is unknown.

CDR1 DFQATT and CDR2 SNEGSKA come from the germline V gene (reference sequence). V trimming: 3 bases; J trimming: 3 bases; junction bases outside the gene matches: 5. The CDR3 runs 14 residues. In TCRdb, the reads were re-called with MiXCR into one record per CDR3 protein. The sample lists about 150,000 distinct CDR3 sequences; around 22% were seen once. Sequencing used PBMCs. The V call is TRBV20-1, the J call TRBJ1-5; 7 bases are a match to TRBD1. The receptor's source is a human donor in good health (CMV status not recorded). Some clones in this sample may be carry-over from other donors' samples. CDR3 DNA: TGCAGTGCTAGTACCGGGACAGACAATCAGCCCCAGCATTTT. Translation: CSASTGTDNQPQHF.